The rows below give T cell receptor beta chains drawn from one sample of a study of cytomegalovirus exposure and HLA in healthy donors. Profiled with immunoSEQ multiplex PCR; TCRdb holds only in-frame clones, not every one. This sample has approximately 140,000 clones; about three quarters occur once, and the top ten carry 13% to 15%. The sample taken for sequencing was PBMCs. These receptors all come from a human donor in good health. The CDR3 runs from the conserved cysteine through the conserved F or W. A D gene is named only where the DNA matches it firmly. The size entry is marked missing in some rows and otherwise reads once, few, many or a size class.

TRBJ2-1,TRBD2,TRBV15,NA,CATSRDLSGRAWNEQFF,TGTGCCACCAGCAGAGATCTAAGCGGGAGGGCATGGAATGAGCAGTTCTTC
TRBJ2-3,NA,TRBV5-1,once,CASSPLGGFTDTQYF,TGCGCCAGCAGCCCTCTAGGGGGATTCACAGATACGCAGTATTTT
TRBJ2-2,TRBD2,TRBV25-1,NA,CASTGLPAGELFF,TGTGCCAGCACGGGACTACCGGCCGGGGAGCTGTTTTTT
TRBJ2-7,NA,TRBV27,NA,CASSLGVNEQYF,TGTGCCAGCAGTTTGGGCGTAAACGAGCAGTACTTC
TRBJ1-1,NA,TRBV10-3,NA,CAISDSQVFNTEAFF,TGTGCCATCAGTGACTCACAGGTATTTAACACTGAAGCTTTCTTT
TRBJ2-7,NA,TRBV5-6,NA,CASSSGEEIYEQYF,TGTGCCAGCAGCTCCGGGGAGGAAATCTACGAGCAGTACTTC
TRBJ1-4,NA,TRBV6-4,NA,CASTGEKLFF,TGTGCCAGCACGGGTGAAAAACTGTTTTTT
TRBJ2-2,TRBD1,TRBV7-3,once,CASSLDRGQTGELFF,TGTGCCAGCAGCTTGGACAGGGGGCAGACCGGGGAGCTGTTTTTT
TRBJ1-2,TRBD1,TRBV30,NA,CAWSGTGVGGYTF,TGTGCCTGGAGTGGTACAGGGGTTGGTGGCTACACCTTC
TRBJ2-2,NA,TRBV11-1,once,CASSPLRITGELFF,TGTGCCAGCAGCCCACTGCGTATCACCGGGGAGCTGTTTTTT
TRBJ2-1,TRBD2,TRBV6-5,NA,CASSYSDAGVDSEQFF,TGTGCCAGCAGTTACTCTGACGCGGGAGTTGATAGTGAGCAGTTCTTC
TRBJ2-1,TRBD2,TRBV4-2,NA,CASSQALFGTSRGEQFF,TGTGCCAGCAGCCAAGCTCTGTTTGGGACTAGCCGGGGCGAGCAGTTCTTC
TRBJ2-3,TRBD2,TRBV27,NA,CASSVAGGFPDTQYF,TGTGCCAGCAGTGTAGCGGGGGGGTTCCCAGATACGCAGTATTTT
TRBJ2-1,TRBD2,TRBV6-5,NA,CASSYPSGSAGEQFF,TGTGCCAGCAGTTACCCGAGCGGGAGTGCGGGTGAGCAGTTCTTC
TRBJ2-1,TRBD2,TRBV5-4,few,CASSPTSGTHEQFF,TGTGCCAGCAGCCCGACTAGCGGGACCCATGAGCAGTTCTTC
TRBJ2-1,TRBD2,TRBV7-3,NA,CASSLASGPAYNEQFF,TGTGCCAGCAGCTTAGCTAGCGGCCCTGCCTACAATGAGCAGTTCTTC
TRBJ1-2,NA,TRBV4-2,NA,CASSQDRGLYGYTF,TGTGCCAGCAGCCAAGACAGGGGCCTCTATGGCTACACCTTC
TRBJ2-2,TRBD1,TRBV10-3,NA,CAIRSTGGTGELFF,TGTGCCATCAGATCAACAGGGGGCACCGGGGAGCTGTTTTTT
TRBJ2-5,NA,TRBV18,few,CASFYPQGTQYF,TGTGCCAGCTTCTATCCACAGGGAACCCAGTACTTC
TRBJ1-2,NA,TRBV5-4,once,CASSWGDYGYTF,TGTGCCAGCAGCTGGGGGGACTATGGCTACACCTTC